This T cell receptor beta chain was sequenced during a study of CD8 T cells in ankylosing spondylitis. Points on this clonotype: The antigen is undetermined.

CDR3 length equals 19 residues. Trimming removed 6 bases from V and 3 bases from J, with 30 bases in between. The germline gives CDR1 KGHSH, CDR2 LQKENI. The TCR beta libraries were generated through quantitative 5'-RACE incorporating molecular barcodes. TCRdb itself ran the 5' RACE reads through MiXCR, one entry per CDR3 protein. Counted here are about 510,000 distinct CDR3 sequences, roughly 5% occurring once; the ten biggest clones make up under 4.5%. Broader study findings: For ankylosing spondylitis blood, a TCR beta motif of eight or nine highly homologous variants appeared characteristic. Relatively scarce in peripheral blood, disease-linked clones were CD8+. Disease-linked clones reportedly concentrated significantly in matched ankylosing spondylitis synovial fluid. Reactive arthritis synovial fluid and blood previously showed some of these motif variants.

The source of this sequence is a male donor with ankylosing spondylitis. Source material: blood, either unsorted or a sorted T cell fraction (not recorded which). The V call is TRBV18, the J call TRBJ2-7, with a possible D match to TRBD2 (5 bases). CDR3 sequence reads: CASSPIPLGLAEANYEQYF. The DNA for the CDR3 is TGTGCCAGCTCGCCCATCCCCCTCGGGCTAGCTGAGGCCAACTACGAGCAGTACTTC.